The 13 T cell receptor beta chains presented below share a single source sample, sequenced in a study of human T cells and chemical hapten exposure. TCRdb itself ran the RACE reads through MiXCR, one entry per CDR3 protein. The profile shows some 79,000 distinct CDR3 sequences, about 10% of them singletons. Time point denoted: patch test 2, 6 weeks after DPC sensitization. Treatment reported: therapeutic diphenylcyclopropenone sensitization with weekly scalp DPC. Material: whole blood, obtained in connection with sensitization to the hapten diphenylcyclopropenone (DPC). These receptors were taken from a woman aged 50 to 65 with alopecia areata. Some clones in this sample may be carry-over from other donors' samples.

This clonotype has ten or more counts. The V gene is TRBV29-1, the J gene TRBJ2-1; D gene uncertain. This CDR3 contains 13 residues. Germline CDR1 and CDR2: SQVTM and ANQGSEA. The V end lost 5 bases, the J end lost 3 bases, and 11 bases lay between the germline ends. The CDR3 loop is CSVSSEFYNEQFF. DNA of the CDR3: TGCAGCGTTTCCAGCGAGTTCTACAATGAGCAGTTCTTC.

This chain uses TRBV14 with TRBJ2-1; possibly TRBD2 for D (5 bases). The CDR3 has 14 amino acids. In germline, CDR1 is SGHDN, CDR2 FVKESK. The V end lost 0 bases, the J end lost 4 bases, and 7 bases lay between the germline ends. In DNA form, the CDR3 reads TGTGCCAGCAGCCAAGAAAGGGAGTACAATGAGCAGTTCTTC. Encoded protein: CASSQEREYNEQFF.

This sequence joins TRBV3-1 and TRBJ2-1; maybe TRBD2 (5 bases). The CDR3 has 16 residues. Trimming cost V 1 base and J 4 bases, with 14 bases left between them. Germline-derived CDR1 and CDR2 are LGHDT and YNNKEL (reference sequence). Here the CDR3 reads CASSQGRDYPYNEQFF. The CDR3 coding sequence is TGTGCCAGCAGCCAAGGCCGGGATTACCCTTACAATGAGCAGTTCTTC.

The sample holds many counts of this clonotype. The rearrangement joins TRBV18 to TRBJ2-1; 11 bases line up with TRBD2. The CDR3 loop spans 16 amino acids. With V trimmed by 0 bases and J by 5 bases, 3 bases remained unmatched. Looked up from germline, CDR1 is KGHSH and CDR2 is LQKENI. CDR3 nucleotides: TGTGCCAGCTCACCACCTACTAGCGGGGGAGACAATGAGCAGTTCTTC. Its protein product is CASSPPTSGGDNEQFF.

There are many counts of this clonotype. The rearrangement uses TRBV3-2 and TRBJ2-2; the tabulated D call, TRBD2, remains unverified against the DNA. TRBV3-2 is a pseudogene locus. The CDR3 loop spans 17 amino acids. The CDR3 loop reads CATPLKPREMGTGELFF. CDR3 in DNA: TGTGCCACCCCCCTTAAGCCGCGGGAGATGGGCACCGGGGAGCTGTTTTTT.

Only a few counts were recorded for this clonotype. The chain couples TRBV7-9 to TRBJ2-5, with D perhaps TRBD1 or TRBD2 (5 bases each). Trimming shortened V by 3 bases and J by 3 bases, and 11 bases separated the two germline ends. Germline-derived CDR1 and CDR2 are SEHNR and FQNEAQ (reference sequence). The CDR3 covers 14 residues. CDR3: CASSLVLGEETQYF. The CDR3 coding sequence is TGTGCCAGCAGCTTGGTACTGGGGGAAGAGACCCAGTACTTC.

This clonotype was seen at least ten times. This chain connects TRBV10-1 to TRBJ2-7, with 7 bases fitting TRBD2. The V gene's germline CDR1 is WNHNN and CDR2 SYGVQD (reference sequence). The CDR3 loop spans 13 amino acids. V shed 4 bases and J 6 bases; nucleotides not matched to a gene: 6. The CDR3 loop is CASSVGTTGEQYF. The CDR3, as DNA: TGCGCCAGCAGTGTAGGGACTACGGGCGAGCAGTACTTC.

This clonotype was counted only a few times. The rearrangement joins TRBV20-1 to TRBJ1-5; TRBD1 agrees at 8 bases. Germline CDR1 reads DFQATT; CDR2 reads SNEGSKA (reference sequence). V lost 0 bases to trimming and J lost 6 bases; unmatched junction nucleotides: 4. The CDR3 is 14 amino acids. CDR3 sequence reads: CSARDRQGSQPQHF. For the CDR3, the DNA is TGCAGTGCTAGAGATCGACAGGGGAGTCAGCCCCAGCATTTT.

The J gene is TRBJ2-1, the V gene TRBV29-1; 10 nucleotides line up with TRBD2. CDR3 size: 14 residues. The V gene end was trimmed by 5 bases and the J gene end by 2 bases; junction bases not matched to a gene: 3. Germline V gives CDR1 SQVTM, CDR2 ANQGSEA. CDR3 sequence reads: CSVSTSGAYNEQFF. In DNA form, the CDR3 reads TGCAGCGTTTCTACTAGCGGGGCCTACAATGAGCAGTTCTTC.

The rearrangement uses TRBV5-5 and TRBJ2-2; no clear D gene. Trimming shortened V by 7 bases and J by 1 base, and 20 bases separated the two germline ends. Germline CDR1 and CDR2: SGHKS and YYEKEE (reference sequence). The CDR3 loop spans 17 amino acids. The CDR3 here is CASRSLAAHMNTGELFF. The DNA of the CDR3 is TGTGCCAGCCGCTCCCTCGCGGCGCACATGAACACCGGGGAGCTGTTTTTT.

There are a few counts of this clonotype. The chain joins TRBV28 to TRBJ1-1, with D possibly TRBD1 on 6 matching bases. The length of the CDR3 is 14 residues. V was cut by 4 bases and J by 5 bases, with 14 bases left in between. Looked up from germline, CDR1 is MDHEN and CDR2 is SYDVKM. The CDR3, as DNA: TGTGCCAGCAGTTCCGCAGGGGTTTGGACTGAAGCTTTCTTT. Translated: CASSSAGVWTEAFF.

The J gene is TRBJ2-1, the V gene TRBV5-6; D uncertain. The V end was cut by 2 bases, the J end by 9 bases, with 6 bases between. Germline V gene data show CDR1 as SGHDT and CDR2 as YYEEEE. The CDR3 contains 11 residues. Here the CDR3 reads CASSLLSEQFF. The CDR3 DNA reads as TGTGCCAGCAGCTTACTTAGTGAGCAGTTCTTC. The entire variable domain, with the rest obtained from reference TRBV5-6 and TRBJ2-1, is as follows: DAGVTQSPTHLIKTRGQQVTLRCSPKSGHDTVSWYQQALGQGPQFIFQYYEEEERQRGNFPDRFSGHQFPNYSSELNVNALLLGDSALYLCASSLLSEQFFGPGTRLTVL.

This clonotype was detected only a few times. Here the CDR3 DNA reads TGTGCCAGCAGGGGTGCTAGCGGGAGGGTAGAGTCCTACAATGAGCAGTTCTTC. It codes for CASRGASGRVESYNEQFF. This sequence joins TRBV12-3 or TRBV12-4 and TRBJ2-1, with 12 bases lining up with TRBD2. V dropped 6 bases and J dropped 1; count of bases not matched to a gene: 10. This CDR3 has 18 amino acids.